This T cell receptor (beta chain) was recovered during a study of Ad26.COV2.S vaccination and SARS-CoV-2 variants. For the study at large: Each vaccinee took Ad26.COV2.S intramuscularly, once or twice 56 days apart.

V lost 5 bases and J lost 2; bases outside the gene matches: 3. Germline CDR1 LNHDA, CDR2 SQIVND (reference sequence). The CDR3 consists of 14 residues. Sample treatment: roughly 20 received Ad26.COV2.S at low or high dose, single or two shots; 5 received placebo; per-sample allocation not given. Collection of samples fell on day 63 after the first vaccine or placebo injection. In the vaccine, an Ad26 vector expressed the SARS-CoV-2 spike of the Wuhan strain. Libraries were prepared by immunoSEQ multiplex PCR; TCRdb keeps only in-frame clonotypes and omits some of them. This table holds approximately 410,000 clones, roughly 90% found once.

The sample in question was peripheral blood, obtained in a trial of Ad26.COV2.S vaccine versus placebo. V usage is TRBV19 and J usage is TRBJ1-5; 7 nucleotides line up with TRBD1. The clonotype was recovered from a person aged 18-65 years who received the Ad26.COV2.S COVID-19 vaccine or a placebo. The CDR3 region has the DNA TGTGCCAGTAGTCTCGGACAGGGCAATCAGCCCCAGCATTTT. This sequence encodes CASSLGQGNQPQHF.